Listed below are T cell receptor beta chains from one sample, sequenced in a study of T cells after yellow fever vaccination. TCRdb recomputed calls from the 5' RACE reads with MiXCR, one row per CDR3 protein. The data show 550,000 or so distinct CDR3 sequences, with over 15% seen just once and roughly an eighth held by the top ten. The sequences come from PBMCs, collected 15 days after the yellow fever booster vaccination. The receptor set was obtained from a man younger than 45 who received the YFV17D yellow fever vaccine. CDR3s include the opening cysteine and the closing phenylalanine or tryptophan.

V | length | CDR3
TRBV9 | 13 | CASSLAGAAEAFF
TRBV29-1 | 15 | CSVVRHLSSYNEQFF
TRBV7-2 | 16 | CASSFNVGAGQETQYF
TRBV5-1 | 18 | CASSFPGTGGASDTEAFF
TRBV29-1 | 12 | CSVDGTSNEQFF
TRBV12-3/TRBV12-4 | 13 | CASSWDGYYEQYF
TRBV5-5 | 15 | CASSLVTGGADTQYF
TRBV15 | 17 | CATSRGVLAESTDTQYF
TRBV5-6 | 18 | CASSFLASGRRVGNEQFF
TRBV20-1 | 16 | CSASRVAGHYQETQYF
TRBV10-3 | 13 | CAIQAASTDTQYF
TRBV19 | 14 | CASRRDLKSGELFF
TRBV4-3 | 13 | CASSHRTGYEQYF
TRBV7-2 | 16 | CASSLSLAVGQETQYF
TRBV20-1 | 13 | CSARAWVGGEAFF
TRBV3-1 | 13 | CASSQRLGDTQYF
TRBV6-5 | 16 | CASSYGDRGPSYGYTF
TRBV7-8 | 14 | CASSLEAYQETQYF
TRBV12-3/TRBV12-4 | 15 | CASTPGTSGSRRQYF
TRBV9 | 14 | CASSGGGRSRKQFF
TRBV12-3/TRBV12-4 | 14 | CASSLGQGFSPLHF
TRBV7-8 | 16 | CASSPRTGENSYEQYF
TRBV6-5 | 13 | CASSYGGSYEQYF
TRBV5-1 | 14 | CASSLWGAGTEAFF
TRBV4-2 | 17 | CASSQDEALAGAYEQYF
TRBV12-3/TRBV12-4 | 15 | CASSSAGTAKNIQYF
TRBV10-3 | 14 | CAISGQGSYNEQFF
TRBV25-1 | 16 | CASIGQGGAGNEKLFF
TRBV5-1 | 16 | CASSSTQGKSYNEQFF
TRBV4-2 | 16 | CASSQDSVTSINEQYF
TRBV5-1 | 14 | CASSFGTSSYEQYF
TRBV3-1 | 12 | CASSPRGVAQYF
TRBV6-1 | 13 | CASTVKNTGELFF
TRBV7-8 | 16 | CASSPQTSGPLGELFF
TRBV2 | 14 | CASTVQGAYNEQFF
TRBV29-1 | 18 | CSVLSGGLAGGDSYEQYF
TRBV10-2 | 15 | CATKRREGVWETQYF
TRBV6-1 | 13 | CASTPASNQPQHF
TRBV5-1 | 14 | CASSRIPSRHEQYF
TRBV7-9 | 11 | CASSPEDTIYF
TRBV5-1 | 13 | CASEHLRTGELFF
TRBV3-1 | 15 | CASSHRASRNTEAFF
TRBV11-2 | 13 | CASSAGITDTQYF
TRBV15 | 14 | CATRLKGGNYGYTF
TRBV5-1 | 13 | CASSEHSAYEQYF
TRBV5-1 | 15 | CASSLAFRGGEKLFF